Included here is one T cell receptor beta chain sequence, with context. Its antigen is still unknown. One base away there is no much larger clone; base qualities are not given. Libraries were constructed by the immunoSEQ multiplex PCR assay. For the multiplex PCR, a mixture combining 60 forward primers for TCR Vbeta segments and 13 reverse primers for TCR Jbeta segments was used. The CDR3 region of rearranged TCR beta genes was amplified from genomic DNA by a multiplex PCR assay. On the Illumina HiSeq System, the amplified TCR beta libraries were sequenced as 87-base-pair reads. On the study's bioinformatics: A later analysis tallied about 77 million unique TCR beta chains across the approximately 670 repertoires, and about 12 million of those chains were shared by two or more donors. Raw reads were error-corrected and collapsed into unique sequences by a nearest-neighbor algorithm in which closely related sequences were merged to remove PCR and sequencing errors. CDR3 sequences were aligned to IMGT reference sequences to assign V, D and J gene segments. For a sequence to be retained, a match of at least six nucleotides to both a V gene segment and a J gene segment was required. A rearrangement was called productive if the CDR3 had no stop codons and remained in frame with V and J, and every other rearrangement was called non-productive. Following IMGT convention, CDR3 was defined as the stretch from the second conserved V-encoded cysteine up to the conserved J-encoded phenylalanine. The earlier analysis of approximately 590 of the donors excluded any sequence lacking an unambiguous match to a single V gene segment. In an earlier analysis of a few hundred of the donors, a V segment was called functional when productive rearrangements were above 56.7%, and segregating when the standard deviation between donors exceeded 5%. To diagnose cytomegalovirus status from the catalog of TCR beta chain sequences, a statistical classification framework was built. A later analysis assigned V and J genes by comparing TCR nucleotide sequences with IMGT/GENE-DB human TR gene sequences. In a later analysis, CDR3 sequences and most-parsimonious VDJ recombination scenarios were assigned using the TCRdist pipeline. In a later analysis, each TCR beta chain was defined by its CDR3 amino acid sequence together with its V-gene family, and reads lacking a unique V-gene family were excluded. In a later analysis, 450 to 600 highly shared, low-generation-probability nucleotide sequences were removed to address suspected cross-contamination and a sequencing artifact. In a later analysis, a clonal expansion index for each public chain was calculated from normalized within-repertoire ranks of inferred template counts. Generation probabilities in a later analysis came from a VDJ recombination model fitted to out-of-frame rearrangements, and those results were checked against IGoR. In a later analysis, TCR-TCR, TCR-HLA and TCR-CMV co-occurrence was scored with hypergeometric tests, and a repertoire-size bias correction was applied to TCR pairs. In a later analysis, false discovery rates were estimated by permuting HLA or CMV assignments 20 times. In a later analysis, co-occurring TCRs were grouped using DBSCAN, and TCRdist sequence similarity was added for clustering within HLA-allele-positive subsets. Repertoires with fewer than 30,000 or more than 120,000 public chains, plus five repertoires with anomalous nucleotide sharing, were excluded from co-occurrence clustering. TCRdb took over this immuneACCESS table, retaining in-frame rearrangements with V and J assigned. Such tables are incomplete; in checked studies, under half of the missing clones stem from an unresolved V gene, and the remainder is unexplained. The V and J calls and clone size are taken from that table; D and trimming were inferred from the DNA. Within this sample are roughly 130,000 clones, with roughly four fifths of them counted one time only. The top ten clones comprise approximately 10% of the sample.

The data stem from a study of cytomegalovirus exposure and HLA in healthy donors (dated by TCRdb to 2016 to 2017). For the wider study: In an earlier analysis of roughly 500 of the donors, 250 to 300 Gb of sequence data and approximately 120 million unique TCR beta sequences from 150 million to 200 million T cells were reported. A separate validation cohort of over 95 different subjects was used in addition to the 666-subject first cohort. Donor age, sex, ethnicity and CMV serostatus were collected together with the repertoire data. The genetic ancestry cluster associated with self-reported Caucasian donors included 65% to 90% of the 350 to 500 genotyped donors. To predict cytomegalovirus infection status, the study combined high-throughput TCR immunosequencing, statistical association of individual TCRs with disease status, and machine learning. In the later analysis, no new phenotypic data were used to find candidate immune exposures; instead, reliance was placed on TCR beta sequences and their occurrence across donors. The number of donors typed differed by locus, with roughly 629-640 for A, B, C, DRB1 and DQB1, roughly 520 for DQA1, over 600 for DPA1, and 472 for DPB1. An earlier analysis of approximately 580 of the donors used high-throughput TCR beta sequencing to judge whether each TCR beta V gene segment behaved as functional or pseudogenic. Genome-wide SNP genotypes for about three fifths of the roughly 700 donors were used in a later genetic analysis, which treated that subset as a discovery cohort. Among 398 genotyped donors of the cohort, an average of around 240,000 unique TCR beta nucleotide sequences was sequenced per donor, of which about 18% were non-productive. All discovery cohort repertoires had been generated using a single sequencing platform. Using immunosequencing, the study profiled T cell repertoires from roughly 650 subjects and related those repertoires to cytomegalovirus serostatus. The study was designed to test whether signatures of past pathogen exposure could be identified by cataloging public T cell receptors. An early release that covered some 640 HLA-typed donors contained approximately 290 gigabases of sequencing data and some 87 million unique TCR sequences. About five DR-DQ haplotypes were handled as single units for association and clustering, since linkage in the cohort was strong. A later analysis re-analyzed previously published TCR beta repertoires from 550 to 700 donors and added high-resolution HLA genotyping to study TCR occurrence patterns. HLA typing covered class I and class II loci at four-digit resolution.

In total, fewer than 750 healthy bone marrow donors made up the cohort. All cohort members were sampled while nominally healthy, although unrecorded immune exposures were likely present. The donor was CMV seropositive and was included in the group of some 290 seropositive cohort members. A peripheral blood sample was collected from each donor, and TCR beta sequencing was performed on peripheral blood mononuclear cells. The Qiagen DNeasy Blood Extraction Kit was used to extract genomic DNA from the blood cell samples. General conclusions and limits of the study: According to a later analysis, most CMV-associated TCR beta chains appeared to be HLA-restricted, and the HLA associations seemed to be driven largely by CMV exposure. An earlier analysis of approximately 600 of the donors showed that most TCR beta V segments appeared in productive rearrangements either about 87% or about 30% of the time, which broadly matched IMGT annotations. Immune exposure information for the cohort was limited to CMV serostatus. Over 15 rarely observed V segments, including chromosome 9 orphons, were excluded from the earlier analysis of some 590 of the donors because counts were too low. According to a later genetic analysis, donors in an Asian-associated ancestry cluster had fewer N-insertions in productive TCRs than the approximately 650-donor mean. A later analysis found that HLA-associated TCR beta chains were more clonally expanded and had lower generation probabilities than equally common non-associated chains. The study gave a list of 150 to 200 TCR beta chains associated with cytomegalovirus. A later analysis reported that several top co-occurrence clusters appeared linked to parvovirus B19, influenza, CMV and Epstein-Barr virus. The presence/absence analyses assumed that sequencing depth was roughly uniform across donors, and that assumption may not be true. Correlated functional status among segregating V segments might reflect linkage disequilibrium, but an unknown experimental factor could not be ruled out. The classifier was reported to diagnose cytomegalovirus status with high specificity and sensitivity in both the original cohort and the validation cohort. This cohort had only TCR beta chains sequenced, and the lack of alpha or paired-chain data limited which features could be detected. Across donors, most TCR sequences were observed very rarely, whereas some public TCRs were present in many individuals. At a false discovery rate of 0.05, a later analysis linked 16,951 TCR beta sequences to specific HLA alleles. In a later genetic analysis, a missense DCLRE1C variant was associated with V-gene and J-gene trimming of TCR beta chains, and the association was replicated in an independent cohort. A cluster of highly shared sequence variants was judged likely to represent a technical artifact of the sequencing pipeline. In a later analysis, the rate of TCR association differed among HLA loci, with DRB1 alleles having the most associated TCRs and HLA-C alleles having the fewest. A few of the identified cytomegalovirus-associated TCR beta chains were confirmed in vitro to be specific for cytomegalovirus antigens. The authors suggested that the approach could potentially be extended to other disease states and immunological phenotypes. When HLA alleles, especially DR and DQ, strongly co-occurred, TCR associations were difficult to assign to individual alleles. A further reported finding was that TCR beta sequences accurately predicted the HLA-A and HLA-B alleles for most subjects in the first cohort. HLA typing was unavailable for some donors at each locus, so association tests used only the typed subset.

This sequence originates from a male donor in good health and CMV-seropositive. The sample was PBMCs.

The CDR3 has the sequence CASSPRTGTNYGYTF. The DNA is as follows: TGTGCCAGCAGCCCGAGGACAGGGACGAACTATGGCTACACCTTC. This chain is built from TRBV11-2 and TRBJ1-2; 8 junctional bases match TRBD1. Looking up the germline V gene yields CDR1 SGHAT and CDR2 FQNNGV. V is pruned by 5 bases and J by 2 bases, leaving 7 bases of the junction without a gene match. There are 15 amino acids in the CDR3, from cysteine to phenylalanine inclusive. The CDR3 DNA has 45 bases and is translated from base 1.